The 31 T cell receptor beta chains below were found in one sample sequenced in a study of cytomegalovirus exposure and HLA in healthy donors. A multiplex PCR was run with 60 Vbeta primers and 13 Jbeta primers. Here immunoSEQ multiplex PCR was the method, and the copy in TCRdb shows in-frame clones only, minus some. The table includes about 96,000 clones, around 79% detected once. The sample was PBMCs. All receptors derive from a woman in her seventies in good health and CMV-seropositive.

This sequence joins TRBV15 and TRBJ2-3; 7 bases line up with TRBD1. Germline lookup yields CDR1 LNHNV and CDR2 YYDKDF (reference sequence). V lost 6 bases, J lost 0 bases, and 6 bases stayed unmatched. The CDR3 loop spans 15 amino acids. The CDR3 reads CATREGGGSTDTQYF. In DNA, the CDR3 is TGTGCCACCAGGGAAGGGGGCGGGAGCACAGATACGCAGTATTTT.

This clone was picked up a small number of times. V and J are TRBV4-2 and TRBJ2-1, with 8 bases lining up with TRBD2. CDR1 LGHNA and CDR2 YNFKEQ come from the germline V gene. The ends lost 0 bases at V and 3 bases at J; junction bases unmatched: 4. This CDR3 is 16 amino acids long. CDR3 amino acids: CASSQDRGTSYNEQFF. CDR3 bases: TGTGCCAGCAGCCAAGATCGCGGGACTAGCTACAATGAGCAGTTCTTC.

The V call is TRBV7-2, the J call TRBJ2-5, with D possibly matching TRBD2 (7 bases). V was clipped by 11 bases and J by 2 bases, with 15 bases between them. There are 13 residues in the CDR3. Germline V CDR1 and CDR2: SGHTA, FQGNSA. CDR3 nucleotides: TGTGCCGTGGGGGGGGGCCGTCAAGAGACCCAGTACTTC. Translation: CAVGGGRQETQYF.

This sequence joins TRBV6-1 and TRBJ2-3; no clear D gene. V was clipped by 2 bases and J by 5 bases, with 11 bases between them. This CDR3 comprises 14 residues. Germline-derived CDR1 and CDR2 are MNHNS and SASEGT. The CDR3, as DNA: TGTGCCAGCAGTGAACGGTTTACGGGAGATACGCAGTATTTT. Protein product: CASSERFTGDTQYF.

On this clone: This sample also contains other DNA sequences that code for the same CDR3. CDR3 in amino acids: CASSETSGSSYNEQFF. CDR3 sequence (DNA): TGTGCCAGCAGTGAGACTAGCGGGAGCTCCTACAATGAGCAGTTCTTC. The V gene is TRBV6-1, the J gene TRBJ2-1, with 12 bases identical to TRBD2. V shed 3 bases, J shed 0 bases, and the junction held 0 bases outside the gene matches. This CDR3 is built from 16 residues. Germline CDR1 and CDR2: MNHNS and SASEGT.

The CDR3 sequence: CASSPRTGNTGELFF. The CDR3 DNA follows: TGCGCCAGCAGCCCCAGGACAGGGAACACCGGGGAGCTGTTTTTT. The chain recombines TRBV5-1 with TRBJ2-2; TRBD1 matches 7 bases. Germline V gene data show CDR1 as SGHRS and CDR2 as YFSETQ. V lost 4 bases to trimming and J lost 1 base; unmatched junction nucleotides: 4. The CDR3 is made up of 15 amino acids.

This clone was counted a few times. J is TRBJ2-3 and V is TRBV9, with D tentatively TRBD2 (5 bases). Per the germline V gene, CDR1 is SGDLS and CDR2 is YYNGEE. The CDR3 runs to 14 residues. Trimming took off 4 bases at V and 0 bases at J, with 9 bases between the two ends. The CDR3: CASSPRTSTDTQYF. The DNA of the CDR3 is TGTGCCAGCAGCCCCCGGACTAGCACAGATACGCAGTATTTT. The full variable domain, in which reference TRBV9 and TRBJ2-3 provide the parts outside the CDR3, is DSGVTQTPKHLITATGQRVTLRCSPRSGDLSVYWYQQSLDQGLQFLIQYYNGEERAKGNILERFSAQQFPDLHSELNLSSLELGDSALYFCASSPRTSTDTQYFGPGTRLTVL.

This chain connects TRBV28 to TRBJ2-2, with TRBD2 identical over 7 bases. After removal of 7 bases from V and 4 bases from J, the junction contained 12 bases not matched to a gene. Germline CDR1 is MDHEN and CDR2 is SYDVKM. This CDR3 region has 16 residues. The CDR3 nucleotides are TGTGCCAGCACTGCCGGGGGGTACTCGGGCACCGGGGAGCTGTTTTTT. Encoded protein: CASTAGGYSGTGELFF. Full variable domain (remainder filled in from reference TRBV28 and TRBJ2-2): DVKVTQSSRYLVKRTGEKVFLECVQDMDHENMFWYRQDPGLGLRLIYFSYDVKMKEKGDIPEGYSVSREKKERFSLILESASTNQTSMYLCASTAGGYSGTGELFFGEGSRLTVL.

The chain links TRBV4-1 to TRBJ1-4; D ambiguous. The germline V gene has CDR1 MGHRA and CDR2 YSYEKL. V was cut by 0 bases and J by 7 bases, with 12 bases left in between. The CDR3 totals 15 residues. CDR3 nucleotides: TGCGCCAGCAGCCAAGAAGTAACACAGAGTGAAAAACTGTTTTTT. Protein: CASSQEVTQSEKLFF.

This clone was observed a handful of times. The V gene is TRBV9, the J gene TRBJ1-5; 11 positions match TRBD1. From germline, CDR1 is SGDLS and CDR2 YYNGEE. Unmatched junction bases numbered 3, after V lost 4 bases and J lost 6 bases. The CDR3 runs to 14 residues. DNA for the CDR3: TGTGCCAGCAGCCCAGGACAGGGGGCTCAGCCCCAGCATTTT. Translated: CASSPGQGAQPQHF.

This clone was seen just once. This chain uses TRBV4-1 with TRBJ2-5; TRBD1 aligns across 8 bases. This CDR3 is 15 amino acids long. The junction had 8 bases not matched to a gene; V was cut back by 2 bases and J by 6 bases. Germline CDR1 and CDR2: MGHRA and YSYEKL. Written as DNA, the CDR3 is TGCGCCAGCAGCCAACAGACAGGGGAAGCAAAGACCCAGTACTTC. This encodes CASSQQTGEAKTQYF.

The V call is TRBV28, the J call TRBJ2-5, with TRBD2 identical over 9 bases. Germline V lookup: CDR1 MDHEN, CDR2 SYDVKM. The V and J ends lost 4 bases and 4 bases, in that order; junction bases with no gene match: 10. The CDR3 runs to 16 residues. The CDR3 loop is CASSSQREAEGETQYF. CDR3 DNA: TGTGCCAGCAGTTCTCAGCGGGAGGCCGAGGGAGAGACCCAGTACTTC.

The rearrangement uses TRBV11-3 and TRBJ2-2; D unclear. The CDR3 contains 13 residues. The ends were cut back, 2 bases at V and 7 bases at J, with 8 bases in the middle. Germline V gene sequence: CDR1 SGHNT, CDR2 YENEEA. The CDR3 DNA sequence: TGTGCCAGCAGCTTATCTGAGTTCGGGGAGCTGTTTTTT. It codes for CASSLSEFGELFF.

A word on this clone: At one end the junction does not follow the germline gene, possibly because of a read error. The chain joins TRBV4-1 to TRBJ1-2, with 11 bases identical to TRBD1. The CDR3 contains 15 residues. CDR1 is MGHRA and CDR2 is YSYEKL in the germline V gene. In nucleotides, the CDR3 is TGCGCCAGCAGCCAGACTGGACAGGGGGCGTCCCTTCCGGTCTTC. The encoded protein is CASSQTGQGASLPVF.

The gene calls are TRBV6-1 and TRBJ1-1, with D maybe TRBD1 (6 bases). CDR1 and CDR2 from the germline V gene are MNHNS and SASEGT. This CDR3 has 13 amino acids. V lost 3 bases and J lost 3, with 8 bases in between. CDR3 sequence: CASSDYRDTEAFF. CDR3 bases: TGTGCCAGCAGTGATTACAGGGACACTGAAGCTTTCTTT.

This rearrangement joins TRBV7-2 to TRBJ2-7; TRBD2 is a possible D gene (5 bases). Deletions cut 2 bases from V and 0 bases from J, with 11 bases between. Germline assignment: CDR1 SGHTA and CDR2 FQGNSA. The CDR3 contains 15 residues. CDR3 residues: CASSLTGLVSYEQYF. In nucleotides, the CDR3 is TGTGCCAGCAGCTTAACGGGGTTAGTCTCCTACGAGCAGTACTTC.

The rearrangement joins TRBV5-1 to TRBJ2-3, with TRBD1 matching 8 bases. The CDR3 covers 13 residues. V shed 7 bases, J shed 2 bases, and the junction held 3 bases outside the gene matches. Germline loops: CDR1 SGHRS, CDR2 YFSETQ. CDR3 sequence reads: CASGDRNTDTQYF. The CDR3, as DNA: TGCGCCAGCGGGGACAGGAACACAGATACGCAGTATTTT.

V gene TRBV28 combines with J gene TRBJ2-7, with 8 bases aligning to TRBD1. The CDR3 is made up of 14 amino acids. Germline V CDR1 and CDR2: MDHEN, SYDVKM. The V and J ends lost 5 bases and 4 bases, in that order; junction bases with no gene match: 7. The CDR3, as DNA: TGTGCCAGCAGTCCAGACTGGACAGGGTACGAGCAGTACTTC. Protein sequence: CASSPDWTGYEQYF.

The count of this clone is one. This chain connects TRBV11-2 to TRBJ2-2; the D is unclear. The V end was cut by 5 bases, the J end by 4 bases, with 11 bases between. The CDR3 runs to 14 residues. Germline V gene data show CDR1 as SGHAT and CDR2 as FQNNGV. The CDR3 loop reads CASSQASSTGELFF. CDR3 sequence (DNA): TGTGCCAGCAGCCAAGCCTCATCCACCGGGGAGCTGTTTTTT.

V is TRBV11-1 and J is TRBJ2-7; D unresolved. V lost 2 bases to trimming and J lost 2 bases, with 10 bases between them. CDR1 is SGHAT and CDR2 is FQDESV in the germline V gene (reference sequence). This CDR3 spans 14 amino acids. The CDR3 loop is CASSLKAGPYEQYF. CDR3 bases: TGTGCCAGCAGCTTAAAGGCAGGTCCCTACGAGCAGTACTTC.

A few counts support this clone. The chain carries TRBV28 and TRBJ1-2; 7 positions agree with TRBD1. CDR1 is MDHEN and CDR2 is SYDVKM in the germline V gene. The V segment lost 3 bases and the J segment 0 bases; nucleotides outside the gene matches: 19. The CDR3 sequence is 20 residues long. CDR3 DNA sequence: TGTGCCAGCAGTTTCTCGGTTCTCGACAGGGTGTTAAAAGCTAACTATGGCTACACCTTC. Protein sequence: CASSFSVLDRVLKANYGYTF.

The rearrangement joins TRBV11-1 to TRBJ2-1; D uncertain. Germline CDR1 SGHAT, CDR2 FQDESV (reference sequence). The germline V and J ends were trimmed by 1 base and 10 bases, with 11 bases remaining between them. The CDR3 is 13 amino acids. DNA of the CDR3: TGTGCCAGCAGCTTAGTTCGGGTTAAAGAGCAGTTCTTC. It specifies CASSLVRVKEQFF.

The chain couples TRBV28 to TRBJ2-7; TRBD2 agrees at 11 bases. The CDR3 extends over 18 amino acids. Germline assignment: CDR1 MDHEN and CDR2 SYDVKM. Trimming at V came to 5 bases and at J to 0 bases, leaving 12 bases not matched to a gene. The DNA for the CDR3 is TGTGCCAGCAGTACAAGCCCTAGCGGGAGGAGGGCCTCCTACGAGCAGTACTTC. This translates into CASSTSPSGRRASYEQYF.

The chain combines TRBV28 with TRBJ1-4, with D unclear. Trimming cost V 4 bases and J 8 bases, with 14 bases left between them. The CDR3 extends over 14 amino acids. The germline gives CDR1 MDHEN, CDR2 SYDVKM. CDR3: CASSSDVVGEKLFF. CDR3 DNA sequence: TGTGCCAGCAGTTCAGACGTAGTGGGCGAAAAACTGTTTTTT.

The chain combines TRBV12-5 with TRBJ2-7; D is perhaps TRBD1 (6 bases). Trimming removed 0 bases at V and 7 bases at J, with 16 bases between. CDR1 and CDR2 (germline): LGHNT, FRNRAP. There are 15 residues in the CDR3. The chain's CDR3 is CASGLVADRPGEQYF. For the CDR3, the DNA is TGTGCTAGTGGTTTGGTAGCCGACAGGCCAGGAGAGCAGTACTTC.

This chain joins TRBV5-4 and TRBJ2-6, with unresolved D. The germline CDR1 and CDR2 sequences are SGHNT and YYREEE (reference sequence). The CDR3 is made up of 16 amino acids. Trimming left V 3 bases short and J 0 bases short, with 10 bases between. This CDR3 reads CASSSGRHSGANVLTF. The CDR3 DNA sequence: TGTGCCAGCAGCTCTGGCAGGCACTCTGGGGCCAACGTCCTGACTTTC.

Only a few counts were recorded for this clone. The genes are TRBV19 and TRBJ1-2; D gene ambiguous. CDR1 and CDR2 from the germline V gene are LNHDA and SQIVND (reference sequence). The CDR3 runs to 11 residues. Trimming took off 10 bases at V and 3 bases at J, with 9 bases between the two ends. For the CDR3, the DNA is TGTGCCATAGCACGGGACTATGGCTACACCTTC. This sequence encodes CAIARDYGYTF.

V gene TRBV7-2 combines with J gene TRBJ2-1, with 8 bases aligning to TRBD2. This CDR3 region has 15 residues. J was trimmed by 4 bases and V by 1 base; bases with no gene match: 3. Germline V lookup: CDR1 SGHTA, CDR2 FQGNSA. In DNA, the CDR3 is TGTGCCAGCAGCTTAGGGCTAGCGGGTTACAATGAGCAGTTCTTC. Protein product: CASSLGLAGYNEQFF. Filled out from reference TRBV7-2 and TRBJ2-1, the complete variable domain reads GAGVSQSPSNKVTEKGKDVELRCDPISGHTALYWYRQSLGQGLEFLIYFQGNSAPDKSGLPSDRFSAERTGGSVSTLTIQRTQQEDSAVYLCASSLGLAGYNEQFFGPGTRLTVL.

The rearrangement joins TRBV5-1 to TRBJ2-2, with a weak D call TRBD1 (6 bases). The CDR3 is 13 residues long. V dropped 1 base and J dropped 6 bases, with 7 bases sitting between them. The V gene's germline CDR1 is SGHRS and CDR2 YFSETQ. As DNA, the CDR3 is TGCGCCAGCAGCTTGAGGGGGTCCGGGGAGCTGTTTTTT. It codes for CASSLRGSGELFF.

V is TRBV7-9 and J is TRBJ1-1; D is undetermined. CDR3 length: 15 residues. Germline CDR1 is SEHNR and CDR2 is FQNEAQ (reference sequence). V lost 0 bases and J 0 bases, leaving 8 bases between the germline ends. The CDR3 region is CASSLAFGMNTEAFF. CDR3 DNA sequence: TGTGCCAGCAGCTTAGCCTTCGGTATGAACACTGAAGCTTTCTTT.

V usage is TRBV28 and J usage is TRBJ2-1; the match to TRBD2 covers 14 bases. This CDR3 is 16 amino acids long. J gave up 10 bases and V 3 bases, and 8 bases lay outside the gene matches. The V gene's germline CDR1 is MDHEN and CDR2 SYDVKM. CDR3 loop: CASSFQTSGGAQEQFF. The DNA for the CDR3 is TGTGCCAGCAGTTTCCAGACTAGCGGGGGGGCCCAAGAGCAGTTCTTC.